This T cell receptor beta chain was profiled in a study of CD8 T cells in Susac syndrome. Random hexamers were used to reverse transcribe roughly 0.45 to 1 ug of RNA. A multiplex approach, immunoSEQ multiplex PCR, amplified TCR beta CDR3 across 54 Vbeta and 13 Jbeta. TCRdb fed the immunoSEQ multiplex PCR reads into MiXCR, producing one record per CDR3 protein. The table shows 95,000 to 150,000 distinct CDR3 sequences, with 96% occurring only once. There are 13 residues in the CDR3. Germline V gene sequence: CDR1 SQVTM, CDR2 ANQGSEA. Germline trimming cut 7 bases from V and 3 bases from J; bases unmatched to any gene: 6.

This TCR was recovered from a human donor with Susac syndrome. The sequenced sample was CD4+ T cells from PBMCs. The chain links TRBV29-1 to TRBJ2-3, with 8 bases that match TRBD1. This CDR3 reads CSGGQATTDTQYF. The CDR3 coding sequence is TGCAGCGGGGGACAGGCCACGACAGATACGCAGTATTTT.